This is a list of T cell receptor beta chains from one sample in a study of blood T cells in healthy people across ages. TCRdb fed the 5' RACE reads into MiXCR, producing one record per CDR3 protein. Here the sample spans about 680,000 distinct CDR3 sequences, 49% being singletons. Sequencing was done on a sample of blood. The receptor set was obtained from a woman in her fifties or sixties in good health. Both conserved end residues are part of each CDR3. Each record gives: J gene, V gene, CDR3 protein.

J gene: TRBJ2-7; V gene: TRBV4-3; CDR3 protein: CASSQEKWSHEQYF
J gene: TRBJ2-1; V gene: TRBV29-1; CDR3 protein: CSVETHLGAGYNEQFF
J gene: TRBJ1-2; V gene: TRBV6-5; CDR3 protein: CASSYNRGGYGYTF
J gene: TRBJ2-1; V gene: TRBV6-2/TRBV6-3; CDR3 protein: CASSLTSGSVNEQFF
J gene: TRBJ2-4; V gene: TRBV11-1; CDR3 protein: CASSFSESSKNIQYF
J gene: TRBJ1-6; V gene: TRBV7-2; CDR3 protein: CASRMNTGQGYNSPLHF
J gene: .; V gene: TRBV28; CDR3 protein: CASSLRGSPRTQYF
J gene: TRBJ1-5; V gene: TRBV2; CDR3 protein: CASRLQGNSNQPQHF
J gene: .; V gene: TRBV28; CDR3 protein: CASSLERTDTYEQYF
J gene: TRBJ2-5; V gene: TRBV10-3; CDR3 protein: CAIHPSGKGETQYF
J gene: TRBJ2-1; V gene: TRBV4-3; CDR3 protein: CASSRRLAGGKDKQFF
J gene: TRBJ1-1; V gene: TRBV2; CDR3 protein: CASHLDRGTEATEAFF
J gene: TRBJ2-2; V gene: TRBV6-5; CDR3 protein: CASSSGLVTGELFF
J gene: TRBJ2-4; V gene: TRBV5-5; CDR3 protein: CASSTEILAKNIQYF
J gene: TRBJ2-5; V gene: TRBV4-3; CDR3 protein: CASSQWTGGETQYF
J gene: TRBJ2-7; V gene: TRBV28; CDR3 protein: CASSTAIRAGGPYEQYF
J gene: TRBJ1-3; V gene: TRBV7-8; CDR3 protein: CASSLAQERNTIYF
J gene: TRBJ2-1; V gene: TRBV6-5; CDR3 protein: CASRGLRQGGEQFF
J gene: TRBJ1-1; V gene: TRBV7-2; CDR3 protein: CASSRDRLNTEAFF
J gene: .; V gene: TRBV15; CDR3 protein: CATSGDRSGTYEQYF
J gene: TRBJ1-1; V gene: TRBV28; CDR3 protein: CASRGGWNTEAFF
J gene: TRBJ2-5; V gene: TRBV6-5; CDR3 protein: CASSYSDRQETQYF
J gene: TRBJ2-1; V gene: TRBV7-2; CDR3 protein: CASSLGRFYNEQFF
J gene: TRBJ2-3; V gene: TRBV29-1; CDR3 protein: CSVEDGGSGMGDTQYF
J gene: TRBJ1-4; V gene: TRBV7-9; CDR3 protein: CASSSGNRQYEKLFF
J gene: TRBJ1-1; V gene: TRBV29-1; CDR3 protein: CSVAQGSENTEAFF
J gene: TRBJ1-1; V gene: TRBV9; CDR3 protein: CASSARQGGTEAFF
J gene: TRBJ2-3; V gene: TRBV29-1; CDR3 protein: CSVTGGAGTDTQYF
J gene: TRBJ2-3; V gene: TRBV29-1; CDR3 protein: CSVDMTDTQYF
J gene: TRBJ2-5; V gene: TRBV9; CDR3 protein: CASSVYSQETQYF
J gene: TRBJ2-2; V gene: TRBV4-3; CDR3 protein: CASSQDFQGIRELFF
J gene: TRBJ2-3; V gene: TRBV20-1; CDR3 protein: CSASEGTRTDTQYF
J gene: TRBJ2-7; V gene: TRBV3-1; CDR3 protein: CASSQGGGLGLLSEQYF
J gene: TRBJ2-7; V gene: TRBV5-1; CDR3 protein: CASSPGRDPYEQYF
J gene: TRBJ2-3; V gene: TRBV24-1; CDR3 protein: CATSGGASGRRDTQYF
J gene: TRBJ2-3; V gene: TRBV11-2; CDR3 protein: CASGFRQGRTDTQYF
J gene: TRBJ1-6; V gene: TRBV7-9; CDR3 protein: CASPARGNSPLHF
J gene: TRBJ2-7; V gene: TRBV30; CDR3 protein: CAWSGRTATVSSYEQYF